This is a list of T cell receptor beta chains from one sample in a study of cytomegalovirus exposure and HLA in healthy donors. The data were produced by immunoSEQ multiplex PCR, yet TCRdb's version contains in-frame clones alone and is incomplete. The sample carries 55,000 to 70,000 clones, about 90% recorded once. The sequenced material came from PBMCs. The receptors stem from a man aged 18 to 29 in good health and CMV-seronegative. The CDR3 runs from the conserved cysteine through the conserved F or W. A D gene is named only where the DNA matches it firmly.

d_call: TRBD1
v_call: TRBV4-3
cdr3_aa: CASSQAQGVGETQYF

d_call: -
v_call: TRBV4-2
cdr3_aa: CASSQETRVNEQYF

d_call: -
v_call: TRBV28
cdr3_aa: CASSSGSYEQYF

d_call: -
v_call: TRBV30
cdr3_aa: CAWSVYARTANTGELFF

d_call: TRBD1
v_call: TRBV6-5
cdr3_aa: CASSQGQGINYGYTF

d_call: -
v_call: TRBV6-1
cdr3_aa: CASRNSASREAFF

d_call: -
v_call: TRBV7-9
cdr3_aa: CASTNDRISNTEAFF

d_call: -
v_call: TRBV27
cdr3_aa: CASSYGLSIGELFF

d_call: -
v_call: TRBV7-9
cdr3_aa: CASSRARAEAFF

d_call: -
v_call: TRBV6-6
cdr3_aa: CASSYSVREVYGYTF

d_call: TRBD2
v_call: TRBV7-3
cdr3_aa: CASSFVVAGGPDGELFF

d_call: TRBD2
v_call: TRBV30
cdr3_aa: CALPTSGRGGTYEQYF

d_call: TRBD1
v_call: TRBV30
cdr3_aa: CALDRGKGNTIYF

d_call: TRBD1
v_call: TRBV7-2
cdr3_aa: CASSPRGSSGNTIYF

d_call: -
v_call: TRBV28
cdr3_aa: CASSLTFGYTF

d_call: TRBD2
v_call: TRBV6-5
cdr3_aa: CASSMTSGIYNEQFF

d_call: -
v_call: TRBV19
cdr3_aa: CATHRGGPTGELFF

d_call: TRBD1
v_call: TRBV9
cdr3_aa: CASSGRTGGLQETQYF

d_call: TRBD2
v_call: TRBV5-4
cdr3_aa: CASSLGLAGVSDTQYF

d_call: -
v_call: TRBV7-2
cdr3_aa: CASSLDRSGERIF

d_call: TRBD2
v_call: TRBV6-5
cdr3_aa: CASSDLGLAGSEQYF

d_call: TRBD1
v_call: TRBV7-2
cdr3_aa: CASSLDRDSEAFF

d_call: TRBD1
v_call: TRBV28
cdr3_aa: CASRRPGQGVGHYGYTF

d_call: TRBD1
v_call: TRBV28
cdr3_aa: CASNKQSRGRREQYF

d_call: -
v_call: TRBV2
cdr3_aa: CAIANGGYTEAFF

d_call: TRBD1
v_call: TRBV7-2
cdr3_aa: CASNPTGNSNQPQHF

d_call: -
v_call: TRBV6-1
cdr3_aa: CASTRTVNQPQHF

d_call: -
v_call: TRBV15
cdr3_aa: CATSRAQVGYEQYF

d_call: TRBD1
v_call: TRBV5-1
cdr3_aa: CASSLFQGAGSDEQYF

d_call: -
v_call: TRBV7-9
cdr3_aa: CASLSFQEQYF

d_call: TRBD2
v_call: TRBV5-5
cdr3_aa: CASSLVREGYEQYF

d_call: -
v_call: TRBV9
cdr3_aa: CASSVRPSTSYEQYF

d_call: -
v_call: TRBV2
cdr3_aa: CASSGRAETQYF

d_call: -
v_call: TRBV7-2
cdr3_aa: CASSSMDTPWPEQYF

d_call: TRBD1
v_call: TRBV4-3
cdr3_aa: CASSRRRTGGNYGYTF

d_call: -
v_call: TRBV7-8
cdr3_aa: CASSLFQGSIGDGYTF

d_call: -
v_call: TRBV11-1
cdr3_aa: CASSLGFSSYEQYF

d_call: TRBD1
v_call: TRBV6-4
cdr3_aa: CASRQKGGEGTEAFF

d_call: TRBD1
v_call: TRBV7-2
cdr3_aa: CASRYSQGALDEQFF

d_call: -
v_call: TRBV6-5
cdr3_aa: CASSYWDTGETQYF

d_call: TRBD1
v_call: TRBV4-3
cdr3_aa: CASSQDSLGQGYGYTF

d_call: -
v_call: TRBV6-1
cdr3_aa: CASSDRVSAYNEQFF

d_call: TRBD2
v_call: TRBV9
cdr3_aa: CASSEGLAGYEQYF